The rows below give T cell receptor beta chains drawn from one sample of a study of blood T cell repertoires in COVID-19. TCRdb's copy holds only in-frame clones and misses some; the assay was immunoSEQ multiplex PCR. The profile shows roughly 250,000 clones, roughly 88% of them singletons. The sequenced sample consisted of PBMCs or T cells enriched from blood (not recorded which). The receptors were sampled from a woman in her twenties or thirties who had recovered from COVID-19. Both conserved end residues are part of each CDR3. A D gene is named only where the DNA matches it firmly. Size tells how often a clone was seen (once, few, many) or the class of an expanded clone, and some rows leave it out.

J gene: TRBJ2-1
V gene: TRBV10-3
clone size: NA
D gene: TRBD2
CDR3 DNA: TGTGCCATCAGTGACATAGCGGGGGTCTCCCACAATGAGCAGTTCTTC
CDR3 protein: CAISDIAGVSHNEQFF

J gene: TRBJ2-1
V gene: TRBV27
clone size: NA
D gene: NA
CDR3 DNA: TGTGCCAGCAGTTTCCTCGGTCCGATTAGCTCCTACAATGAGCAGTTCTTC
CDR3 protein: CASSFLGPISSYNEQFF

J gene: TRBJ2-2
V gene: TRBV5-4
clone size: NA
D gene: TRBD1
CDR3 DNA: TGTGCCAGCAGCATAACCGGGACAGCCACCGGGGAGCTGTTTTTT
CDR3 protein: CASSITGTATGELFF

J gene: TRBJ2-7
V gene: TRBV6-5
clone size: few
D gene: NA
CDR3 DNA: TGTGCCAGCAGCCCGTTTCCCCCGTCGGAGCAGTACTTC
CDR3 protein: CASSPFPPSEQYF

J gene: TRBJ1-6
V gene: TRBV11-1
clone size: NA
D gene: NA
CDR3 DNA: TGTGCCAGCACCCAGTGGGGGGGTTCACCCCTCCACTTT
CDR3 protein: CASTQWGGSPLHF

J gene: TRBJ2-1
V gene: TRBV5-6
clone size: NA
D gene: TRBD1
CDR3 DNA: TGTGCCAGCAGCTTCGGGGACAGGAACTACAATGAGCAGTTCTTC
CDR3 protein: CASSFGDRNYNEQFF

J gene: TRBJ1-1
V gene: TRBV11-2
clone size: NA
D gene: NA
CDR3 DNA: TGTGCCAGCAGCTTTCTACAGGGTGAAGCTTTCTTT
CDR3 protein: CASSFLQGEAFF

J gene: TRBJ2-3
V gene: TRBV18
clone size: NA
D gene: TRBD1
CDR3 DNA: TGTGCCAGCTCACCGATTTTAAGCACAGGGGGTAGCACAGATACGCAGTATTTT
CDR3 protein: CASSPILSTGGSTDTQYF

J gene: TRBJ2-7
V gene: TRBV28
clone size: NA
D gene: TRBD2
CDR3 DNA: TGTGCCAGCAGTACCCTCCCTAGCGGGGTATTCTACGAGCAGTACTTC
CDR3 protein: CASSTLPSGVFYEQYF

J gene: TRBJ1-1
V gene: TRBV28
clone size: NA
D gene: TRBD1
CDR3 DNA: TGTGCCAGCAGCCCCGGGACAGGGATCTGGAACACTGAAGCTTTCTTT
CDR3 protein: CASSPGTGIWNTEAFF

J gene: TRBJ1-4
V gene: TRBV30
clone size: NA
D gene: NA
CDR3 DNA: TGTGCCTGGAGTGTCGGGGTCGGAAATAATGAAAAACTGTTTTTT
CDR3 protein: CAWSVGVGNNEKLFF

J gene: TRBJ2-5
V gene: TRBV15
clone size: NA
D gene: TRBD2
CDR3 DNA: TGTGCCACCAGCAGAGGACTAGCGGGACGGGTTATGAAGACCCAGTACTTC
CDR3 protein: CATSRGLAGRVMKTQYF

J gene: TRBJ1-1
V gene: TRBV30
clone size: NA
D gene: NA
CDR3 DNA: TGTGCCTGGAGTGATGAGCAGGGGAAAGCTTTCTTT
CDR3 protein: CAWSDEQGKAFF

J gene: TRBJ2-1
V gene: TRBV7-3
clone size: NA
D gene: TRBD1
CDR3 DNA: TGTGCCAGCAGCTTCCGCGGGACAGGGAGGCGCAATGAGCAGTTCTTC
CDR3 protein: CASSFRGTGRRNEQFF

J gene: TRBJ2-1
V gene: TRBV2
clone size: NA
D gene: TRBD2
CDR3 DNA: TGTGCCAGCAGTGTTTCGGGACTAGCGGGAGCGGGCTACAATGAGCAGTTCTTC
CDR3 protein: CASSVSGLAGAGYNEQFF

J gene: TRBJ2-7
V gene: TRBV9
clone size: NA
D gene: TRBD1
CDR3 DNA: TGTGCCAGCAGCGTACAGGGGACAGGGCCCTACGAGCAGTACTTC
CDR3 protein: CASSVQGTGPYEQYF

J gene: TRBJ1-4
V gene: TRBV18
clone size: NA
D gene: NA
CDR3 DNA: TGTGCCAGCTCACCGAGGACAACTAATGAAAAACTGTTTTTT
CDR3 protein: CASSPRTTNEKLFF

J gene: TRBJ1-2
V gene: TRBV19
clone size: NA
D gene: TRBD1
CDR3 DNA: TGTGCCAGTAGTATGGGACAGGGCTATGGCTACACCTTC
CDR3 protein: CASSMGQGYGYTF

J gene: TRBJ2-1
V gene: TRBV13
clone size: NA
D gene: TRBD2
CDR3 DNA: TGTGCCAGCAGCTTAGAACTAGCGGCGGAAATGAAGCAGTTCTTC
CDR3 protein: CASSLELAAEMKQFF

J gene: TRBJ1-2
V gene: TRBV15
clone size: NA
D gene: NA
CDR3 DNA: TGTGCCACCAGCAGACCAGGGGCCTATGGCTACACCTTC
CDR3 protein: CATSRPGAYGYTF

J gene: TRBJ2-7
V gene: TRBV6-8
clone size: NA
D gene: NA
CDR3 DNA: TGTGCCAGCAGCCCTGGACACTCAGACTCCCACTGGGGCGAGCAGTACTTC
CDR3 protein: CASSPGHSDSHWGEQYF

J gene: TRBJ1-1
V gene: TRBV2
clone size: NA
D gene: NA
CDR3 DNA: TGTGCCAGCAGTGAAGTAGGACAGAACACTGAAGCTTTCTTT
CDR3 protein: CASSEVGQNTEAFF

J gene: TRBJ1-1
V gene: TRBV15
clone size: NA
D gene: NA
CDR3 DNA: TGTGCCACCAGCAGAGGTAGAGGGTTGAACACTGAAGCTTTCTTT
CDR3 protein: CATSRGRGLNTEAFF

J gene: TRBJ2-1
V gene: TRBV7-8
clone size: NA
D gene: NA
CDR3 DNA: TGTGCCAGCAGCTTCCAGCGTACTGAGCAGTTCTTC
CDR3 protein: CASSFQRTEQFF

J gene: TRBJ1-2
V gene: TRBV5-6
clone size: NA
D gene: NA
CDR3 DNA: TGTGCCAGCAGCCATGTCCGGGAAGGCTACACCTTC
CDR3 protein: CASSHVREGYTF

J gene: TRBJ2-1
V gene: TRBV7-8
clone size: NA
D gene: NA
CDR3 DNA: TGTGCCAGCAGCTTTTGGAAGAGGGAGAGTCTAAATGAGCAGTTCTTC
CDR3 protein: CASSFWKRESLNEQFF

J gene: TRBJ2-1
V gene: TRBV3-1/TRBV3-2
clone size: NA
D gene: TRBD1
CDR3 DNA: TGTGCCAGCAGGCCCGGGACAGGGAATTCGAATGAGCAGTTCTTC
CDR3 protein: CASRPGTGNSNEQFF

J gene: TRBJ1-2
V gene: TRBV18
clone size: NA
D gene: NA
CDR3 DNA: TGTGCCAGCTCACCCCCAATTCGAGACAGCTTCTATGGCTACACCTTC
CDR3 protein: CASSPPIRDSFYGYTF

J gene: TRBJ2-3
V gene: TRBV2
clone size: NA
D gene: NA
CDR3 DNA: TGTGCCAGCAGATACATCCGTGCTAGCACAGATACGCAGTATTTT
CDR3 protein: CASRYIRASTDTQYF

J gene: TRBJ1-5
V gene: TRBV2
clone size: NA
D gene: NA
CDR3 DNA: TGTGCCAGCAGTCAGGACACAACTTTCAATCAGCCCCAGCATTTT
CDR3 protein: CASSQDTTFNQPQHF

J gene: TRBJ2-7
V gene: TRBV2
clone size: NA
D gene: TRBD1
CDR3 DNA: TGTGCCAGCAGCCCACAGGGGACAGGGTATACGCAGTACTTC
CDR3 protein: CASSPQGTGYTQYF

J gene: TRBJ2-7
V gene: TRBV12-3/TRBV12-4
clone size: NA
D gene: NA
CDR3 DNA: TGTGCCAGCAGCGTATTCCAGGGGCGCGAGCAGTACTTC
CDR3 protein: CASSVFQGREQYF

J gene: TRBJ2-1
V gene: TRBV29-1
clone size: NA
D gene: NA
CDR3 DNA: TGCAGCGTCAGGGGCCAGGGGAATGAGCAGTTCTTC
CDR3 protein: CSVRGQGNEQFF

J gene: TRBJ2-7
V gene: TRBV10-2
clone size: once
D gene: NA
CDR3 DNA: TGCGCCAGCAGCGAGGGGCGGGGCGAGCAGTACTTC
CDR3 protein: CASSEGRGEQYF

J gene: TRBJ1-1
V gene: TRBV29-1
clone size: once
D gene: TRBD1
CDR3 DNA: TGCAGCGTTGGATCGAGACAGGGAATTGGGGCTTTCTTT
CDR3 protein: CSVGSRQGIGAFF

J gene: TRBJ1-2
V gene: TRBV27
clone size: once
D gene: TRBD1
CDR3 DNA: TGTGCCAGCAGTTTTGGGACAGGGGGCGACTATGGCTACACCTTC
CDR3 protein: CASSFGTGGDYGYTF

J gene: TRBJ2-5
V gene: TRBV3-1/TRBV3-2
clone size: NA
D gene: NA
CDR3 DNA: TGTGCCAGCAGCCGACGGGGGATAGAGACCCAGTACTTC
CDR3 protein: CASSRRGIETQYF

J gene: TRBJ2-7
V gene: TRBV25-1
clone size: NA
D gene: TRBD1
CDR3 DNA: TGTGCCAGCAGTGAATCCGGGACAGGGGTCTACGAGCAGTACTTC
CDR3 protein: CASSESGTGVYEQYF

J gene: TRBJ1-2
V gene: TRBV2
clone size: NA
D gene: TRBD1
CDR3 DNA: TGTGCCAGCAGTTATCGTGTATTAGGGGACAGCCGATTCTATGGCTACACCTTC
CDR3 protein: CASSYRVLGDSRFYGYTF

J gene: TRBJ2-2
V gene: TRBV2
clone size: NA
D gene: NA
CDR3 DNA: TGTGCCAGCATTGGACAGAGAAACACCGGGGAGCTGTTTTTT
CDR3 protein: CASIGQRNTGELFF

J gene: TRBJ2-7
V gene: TRBV6-6
clone size: NA
D gene: NA
CDR3 DNA: TGTGCCAGCAGTGCAGGGACACCCTACTACGAGCAGTACTTC
CDR3 protein: CASSAGTPYYEQYF

J gene: TRBJ1-5
V gene: TRBV28
clone size: NA
D gene: NA
CDR3 DNA: TGTGCCAGCAGTTTATGGGCGGGGACCTACAATCAGCCCCAGCATTTT
CDR3 protein: CASSLWAGTYNQPQHF

J gene: TRBJ1-3
V gene: TRBV5-1
clone size: few
D gene: NA
CDR3 DNA: TGCGCCAGCAGCGCAACACCTAGCTCTGGAAACACCATATATTTT
CDR3 protein: CASSATPSSGNTIYF

J gene: TRBJ2-3
V gene: TRBV6-5
clone size: NA
D gene: TRBD1
CDR3 DNA: TGTGCCAGCAGCCCCGCCAGGACAGGGGGAAATACGCAGTATTTT
CDR3 protein: CASSPARTGGNTQYF

J gene: TRBJ2-1
V gene: TRBV7-9
clone size: NA
D gene: TRBD2
CDR3 DNA: TGTGCCAGCAGCATATTCTTCGGACTAGCGGGGCACAATGAGCAGTTCTTC
CDR3 protein: CASSIFFGLAGHNEQFF

J gene: TRBJ2-4
V gene: TRBV28
clone size: NA
D gene: TRBD1
CDR3 DNA: TGTGCCAGCAGTTCCCACGGACAGGGGGGAAACATTCAGTACTTC
CDR3 protein: CASSSHGQGGNIQYF

J gene: TRBJ1-1
V gene: TRBV10-2
clone size: NA
D gene: NA
CDR3 DNA: TGCGCCAGCGGCCGGGTTGGGGCTTTCTTT
CDR3 protein: CASGRVGAFF

J gene: TRBJ1-5
V gene: TRBV19
clone size: NA
D gene: NA
CDR3 DNA: TGTGCCAGTAGTAGCCGGACAGAGACTTATAGCAATCAGCCCCAGCATTTT
CDR3 protein: CASSSRTETYSNQPQHF

J gene: TRBJ2-7
V gene: TRBV10-3
clone size: NA
D gene: TRBD1
CDR3 DNA: TGTGCCATCAGTGGTGGAGGACAGGGGGTGAGCTCCTACGAGCAGTACTTC
CDR3 protein: CAISGGGQGVSSYEQYF

J gene: TRBJ1-1
V gene: TRBV20-1
clone size: NA
D gene: NA
CDR3 DNA: TGCAGGGAGGGTGGCACTGAAGCTTTCTTT
CDR3 protein: CREGGTEAFF

J gene: TRBJ2-1
V gene: TRBV9
clone size: NA
D gene: TRBD2
CDR3 DNA: TGTGCCAGCAGCGTAGCGGGGGGACTAGCCGATGAGCAGTTCTTC
CDR3 protein: CASSVAGGLADEQFF

J gene: TRBJ1-1
V gene: TRBV12-3/TRBV12-4
clone size: NA
D gene: NA
CDR3 DNA: TGTGCCAGCAGTTTGGGGGGGAACACTGAAGCTTTCTTT
CDR3 protein: CASSLGGNTEAFF

J gene: TRBJ2-5
V gene: TRBV7-2
clone size: NA
D gene: TRBD2
CDR3 DNA: TGTGCCAGCAGCTCCCCCCGGCGGGAGGGGGAGACCCAGTACTTC
CDR3 protein: CASSSPRREGETQYF

J gene: TRBJ2-1
V gene: TRBV11-3
clone size: NA
D gene: TRBD1
CDR3 DNA: TGTGCCAGCAGTCGGACAGGGGTTGGGAATGAGCAGTTCTTC
CDR3 protein: CASSRTGVGNEQFF